The rows below give T cell receptor beta chains drawn from one sample of a study of blood T cells in healthy people across ages. TCRdb independently ran MiXCR on the 5' RACE reads; one entry per CDR3 protein. The sample consists of 1.5 million to 1.9 million distinct CDR3 sequences, around 40% of them appearing once. The sample comprised blood. All receptors derive from a woman under 30 in good health. Both conserved end residues are part of each CDR3. The D gene is left open where the match is weak. Clone sizes are given selectively: once, few, many, or a class where the clone is expanded.

d_gene	v_gene	abundance	j_gene	CDR3aa	CDR3nt
NA	TRBV28	NA	TRBJ2-1	CASRLTGQRNEQFF	TGTGCCAGCAGGCTGACAGGACAGCGCAATGAGCAGTTCTTC
NA	TRBV4-1	NA	TRBJ2-4	CASSQREDGKNIQYF	TGCGCCAGCAGCCAACGGGAAGACGGCAAAAACATTCAGTACTTC
NA	TRBV19	NA	TRBJ2-4	CASSKEGSPLNIQYF	TGTGCCAGTAGTAAGGAGGGGAGTCCCCTAAACATTCAGTACTTC
NA	TRBV29-1	NA	TRBJ2-1	CSVGVGADLNKQFF	TGCAGCGTTGGGGTCGGCGCTGACTTAAATAAGCAGTTCTTC
NA	TRBV7-6	many	TRBJ2-5	CASSLVRGETQYF	TGTGCCAGCAGCTTAGTCCGGGGAGAGACCCAGTACTTC
NA	TRBV6-6	few	TRBJ2-3	CASKKGRTDTQYF	TGTGCCAGCAAGAAGGGGCGGACAGATACGCAGTATTTT
TRBD2	TRBV7-7	few	TRBJ2-5	CASSLDRRSGRDNEQYF	TGTGCTAGCAGCTTAGATCGTAGGAGCGGGAGGGACAATGAGCAGTACTTC
NA	TRBV20-1	NA	TRBJ2-5	CSASSVPETQYF	TGCAGTGCTAGCTCAGTCCCAGAGACCCAGTACTTC
NA	TRBV28	NA	TRBJ1-1	CASSLSGTWNTEAFF	TGTGCCAGCAGTTTATCGGGGACGTGGAACACTGAAGCTTTCTTT
NA	TRBV5-1	NA	TRBJ1-1	CASSWVQNTEAFF	TGCGCCAGCAGCTGGGTTCAGAACACTGAAGCTTTCTTT
NA	TRBV5-6	few	TRBJ2-7	CASSLLTGGAYEQYF	TGTGCCAGCAGCTTACTTACCGGCGGAGCCTACGAGCAGTACTTC
NA	TRBV6-2/TRBV6-3	NA	TRBJ2-3	CASSYTWSAGDTQYF	TGTGCCAGCAGTTACACTTGGTCTGCCGGGGATACGCAGTATTTT
NA	TRBV6-2/TRBV6-3	few	TRBJ2-1	CASIKRSSGLYNEQFF	TGTGCCAGCATTAAGAGGTCGTCAGGGCTATACAATGAGCAGTTCTTC
NA	TRBV4-3	NA	TRBJ2-3	CASSQDRGIGTDAQYF	TGCGCCAGCAGCCAAGATCGGGGGATAGGCACAGATGCGCAGTATTTT
NA	TRBV11-1	many	TRBJ2-3	CASSPRITDTQYF	TGTGCCAGCAGCCCCCGGATCACAGATACGCAGTATTTT
NA	TRBV27	few	TRBJ2-2	CASSPTPTGELFF	TGTGCCAGCAGTCCCACGCCAACCGGGGAGCTGTTTTTT
NA	TRBV5-1	few	TRBJ2-5	CASSPGINRETQYF	TGCGCCAGCAGCCCGGGAATTAACAGGGAGACCCAGTACTTC
NA	TRBV10-3	NA	TRBJ2-5	CAISEIRTTNEQYF	TGTGCCATCAGTGAAATTAGGACTACCAATGAGCAGTACTTC
TRBD2	TRBV29-1	many	TRBJ2-3	CSVAGISTDTQYF	TGCAGCGTAGCGGGGATTAGCACAGATACGCAGTATTTT
TRBD1	TRBV9	NA	TRBJ2-7	CASSAGTGQVEQYF	TGTGCCAGCAGCGCGGGGACAGGGCAGGTCGAGCAGTACTTC
NA	TRBV7-6	NA	TRBJ2-5	CASSPWGREPSNEQYF	TGTGCCAGCAGCCCCTGGGGTCGGGAGCCATCAAATGAGCAGTACTTC
NA	TRBV6-5	NA	TRBJ1-3	CASKTGIWSGNTIYF	TGTGCCAGCAAAACCGGGATTTGGTCCGGAAACACCATATATTTT
NA	TRBV21-1	NA	TRBJ2-7	CASSPRIFYEQYF	TGTGCCAGCAGCCCACGGATATTCTACGAGCAGTACTTC
NA	TRBV12-3/TRBV12-4	many	TRBJ2-7	CASRPGIRGIEQYF	TGTGCCAGCAGGCCTGGGATCCGAGGTATCGAGCAGTACTTC
NA	TRBV5-1	NA	TRBJ1-2	CASSLDKYGYTF	TGCGCCAGCAGCTTAGACAAATATGGCTACACCTTC
NA	TRBV12-3/TRBV12-4	NA	TRBJ2-5	CASRRGSETQYF	TGTGCCAGCCGTCGGGGGTCGGAGACCCAGTACTTC
NA	TRBV12-5	NA	TRBJ2-1	CASGLHPDRTYEQFF	TGTGCTAGTGGCCTTCATCCGGACCGAACCTACGAGCAGTTCTTC
NA	TRBV14	NA	TRBJ2-1	CASSQDLWGNEQFF	TGTGCCAGCAGCCAAGATCTATGGGGGAATGAGCAGTTCTTC